This T cell receptor beta chain was captured in a study of blood T cell repertoires in COVID-19. Study-wide context: Some COVID-19 samples were acute and others convalescent; all came from the United States, Italy and Spain. PBMCs, B-cell-depleted T cells, or T cells were the source of the cDNA or gDNA that made up the material.

Of note for this clone: A junction end diverges from the germline sequence, so it may reflect a read error.

Sequenced by immunoSEQ multiplex PCR; TCRdb stores in-frame clones only, minus some. Found here are 7,500 to 8,500 clones, roughly 84% of them singletons; the top ten hold about 19%. Germline CDR1 is SGHAT and CDR2 is FQDESV (reference sequence). The CDR3 is 13 amino acids. Specimen: peripheral blood. The source is a human donor with active COVID-19. The donor label of this sample is uncertain. The chain is built from TRBV11-1 and TRBJ2-1; 13 bases agree with TRBD2. The CDR3 loop is CACRTSGRDEQFF. CDR3 coding DNA: TGTGCCTGCAGGACTAGCGGGAGAGATGAGCAGTTCTTC.